A selection of T cell receptor beta chains follows, all from one sample in a study of blood T cell repertoires in COVID-19. This table comes from immunoSEQ multiplex PCR, and its TCRdb copy is limited to in-frame clones, with some not included. The data hold some 490,000 clones, with 80% to 90% observed a single time. Sequences were obtained from peripheral blood. The receptors derive from a human donor in a cohort sampled during active COVID-19. CDR3s include the opening cysteine and the closing phenylalanine or tryptophan. The D gene is left open where the match is weak. Only some rows state a clone size, as once, few, many or a class for expanded clones.

J gene,CDR3 length,clone size,D gene,V gene,CDR3 protein,CDR3 DNA
TRBJ2-5,14,-,TRBD2,TRBV5-4,CASSLAGGEETQYF,TGTGCCAGCAGCTTGGCCGGGGGGGAAGAGACCCAGTACTTC
TRBJ2-7,11,-,-,TRBV18,CASSPDIPQYF,TGTGCCAGCTCACCGGACATTCCGCAGTACTTC
TRBJ2-7,14,-,-,TRBV7-2,CASSSGHLSYEQYF,TGTGCCAGCAGTTCGGGACACCTCTCCTACGAGCAGTACTTC
TRBJ1-4,16,-,TRBD1,TRBV28,CASSLREGQGGEKLFF,TGTGCCAGCAGTCTGAGAGAGGGACAGGGGGGAGAAAAACTGTTTTTT
TRBJ2-7,14,-,-,TRBV5-6,CASSLVLSSYEQYF,TGTGCCAGCAGCTTGGTCCTGAGCTCCTACGAGCAGTACTTC
TRBJ2-7,12,once,-,TRBV5-6,CASSQQGNEQYF,TGTGCCAGCAGCCAGCAGGGAAACGAGCAGTACTTC
TRBJ2-7,15,-,TRBD2,TRBV28,CASSLDVAGGYEQYF,TGTGCCAGCAGTTTAGACGTAGCGGGAGGGTACGAGCAGTACTTC
TRBJ1-2,14,few,-,TRBV6-5,CASSYGNPSVGYTF,TGTGCCAGCAGTTACGGTAATCCAAGCGTGGGCTACACCTTC
TRBJ1-1,14,few,-,TRBV28,CASSLQARHTEAFF,TGTGCCAGCAGTTTACAGGCCCGGCACACTGAAGCTTTCTTT
TRBJ2-3,15,-,TRBD1,TRBV5-1,CASRPATGIPDTQYF,TGCGCCAGCAGGCCGGCGACAGGGATACCAGATACGCAGTATTTT
TRBJ1-5,14,once,-,TRBV6-1,CASSDSNSNQPQHF,TGTGCCAGCAGTGATAGCAATAGCAATCAGCCCCAGCATTTT
TRBJ2-5,16,once,-,TRBV7-8,CASSLAEGAGGETQYF,TGTGCCAGCAGCTTAGCGGAGGGGGCGGGGGGAGAGACCCAGTACTTC
TRBJ2-3,11,-,-,TRBV29-1,CSTRSTDTQYF,TGCAGCACTCGGAGTACAGATACGCAGTATTTT
TRBJ1-2,13,-,-,TRBV6-5,CASSYSGNEGYTF,TGTGCCAGCAGTTACAGCGGGAACGAGGGCTACACCTTC
TRBJ2-5,16,-,-,TRBV7-9,CASSLGGSGYQETQYF,TGTGCCAGCAGCTTAGGGGGTAGCGGCTACCAAGAGACCCAGTACTTC
TRBJ1-1,17,-,-,TRBV19,CASSLQAGGVMNTEAFF,TGTGCCAGTAGTCTTCAAGCAGGCGGGGTCATGAACACTGAAGCTTTCTTT
TRBJ1-2,15,-,-,TRBV30,CAWSFPNQGSAGYTF,TGTGCCTGGAGTTTCCCGAACCAGGGGAGCGCTGGCTACACCTTC
TRBJ1-5,14,once,TRBD1,TRBV30,CAWSVRGLGQPQHF,TGTGCCTGGAGTGTTAGGGGGCTCGGTCAGCCCCAGCATTTT
TRBJ1-5,14,-,-,TRBV7-9,CASSLAGGNQPQHF,TGTGCCAGCAGCTTAGCAGGGGGCAATCAGCCCCAGCATTTT
TRBJ2-6,16,-,-,TRBV29-1,CSVEGGGGAGANVLTF,TGCAGCGTTGAAGGAGGGGGGGGCGCTGGGGCCAACGTCCTGACTTTC
TRBJ2-2,13,-,-,TRBV9,CASSVAGSGELFF,TGTGCCAGCAGCGTAGCGGGGTCCGGGGAGCTGTTTTTT
TRBJ2-1,14,-,TRBD2,TRBV20-1,CSASRTSGSGEQFF,TGCAGTGCCAGTAGGACTAGCGGGAGTGGTGAGCAGTTCTTC
TRBJ1-5,14,-,-,TRBV7-9,CASSLDSSNQPQHF,TGTGCCAGCAGCTTAGACAGTAGCAATCAGCCCCAGCATTTT
TRBJ1-2,14,-,-,TRBV10-3,CAISDPGFGYGYTF,TGTGCCATCAGTGATCCGGGGTTTGGGTATGGCTACACCTTC
TRBJ1-1,14,few,TRBD1,TRBV4-1,CASSQDRGSTEAFF,TGCGCCAGCAGCCAGGACAGGGGAAGTACTGAAGCTTTCTTT